A selection of T cell receptor beta chains follows, all from one sample in a study of blood T cell repertoires in COVID-19. Produced via immunoSEQ multiplex PCR; TCRdb's table is partial and in-frame only. Among about 480,000 clones listed, 88% were seen once. The sequencing sample was made of PBMCs or T cells enriched from blood (not recorded which). These receptor sequences come from a woman aged 40 to 50 who had recovered from COVID-19. The CDR3 runs from the conserved cysteine through the conserved F or W. A D gene is named only where the DNA matches it firmly. Only part of the rows carry a size: once, few, many, or a class if the clone is expanded.

abundance,d_gene,v_gene,j_gene,CDR3nt,CDR3aa
.,.,TRBV6-5,TRBJ2-7,TGTGCCAGCAGTTCCCTATACGAGCAGTACTTC,CASSSLYEQYF
.,.,TRBV29-1,TRBJ1-2,TGCAGCGTTGTTGTTGTAGAATCCGGGAGCTATGGCTACACCTTC,CSVVVVESGSYGYTF
.,.,TRBV4-3,TRBJ1-1,TGCGCCAGCAGCCAATGGATACAGGTATACACTGAAGCTTTCTTT,CASSQWIQVYTEAFF
.,.,TRBV9,TRBJ1-2,TGTGCCAGCGGTTCAAGCTCAAACTATGGCTACACCTTC,CASGSSSNYGYTF
.,TRBD2,TRBV10-1,TRBJ2-1,TGCGCCAGCGGAGCGGGAGCGGCCTACAATGAGCAGTTCTTC,CASGAGAAYNEQFF
.,TRBD2,TRBV6-5,TRBJ2-7,TGTGCCAGCAGTTACTCGGCACTAGCGGTCTCCTACGAGCAGTACTTC,CASSYSALAVSYEQYF
.,TRBD1,TRBV19,TRBJ1-4,TGTGCCACTAATCAGGGGGCGAATGAAAAACTGTTTTTT,CATNQGANEKLFF
.,.,TRBV5-1,TRBJ1-1,TGCGCCAGCACCCCGGCGGGGGGCATGAACACTGAAGCTTTCTTT,CASTPAGGMNTEAFF
.,TRBD1,TRBV5-8,TRBJ1-5,TGTGCCAGCAGCTTGGAGACTCGGGACAGGGATAATCAGCCCCAGCATTTT,CASSLETRDRDNQPQHF
few,.,TRBV27,TRBJ1-1,TGTGCCACCGGAGGCGGCGTGAACACTGAAGCTTTCTTT,CATGGGVNTEAFF
.,.,TRBV4-3,TRBJ1-2,TGCGCCAGCAGCCAAGACCCGTCCTATGGCTACACCTTC,CASSQDPSYGYTF
.,TRBD1,TRBV4-3,TRBJ1-5,TGCGCCAGCAGCCAAGATCTGGGGACAGTCATAAAGCCCCAGCATTTT,CASSQDLGTVIKPQHF
.,.,TRBV7-2,TRBJ1-1,TGTGCCAGCAGCTTACAGGGGAGGGTGAACACTGAAGCTTTCTTT,CASSLQGRVNTEAFF
.,.,TRBV5-6,TRBJ2-3,TGTGCCAGCAGCTTGGCAGTGAGCACAGATACGCAGTATTTT,CASSLAVSTDTQYF